The T cell receptor beta chain under discussion was sequenced for a study of patients and donors after allogeneic stem cell transplantation. In TCRdb, the RT-PCR reads were re-called with MiXCR into one record per CDR3 protein. The data show some 87,000 distinct CDR3 sequences, 48% seen once. In germline, CDR1 is LNHNV, CDR2 YYDKDF (reference sequence). This CDR3 contains 16 residues. J lost 8 bases, V lost 6 bases, and 9 bases had no gene match. This TCR was sampled from a human donor who was either an allogeneic HSCT recipient or a stem cell or donor lymphocyte infusion donor (not recorded which). It is not recorded whose cells these are; they may come from a transplant donor. The sequencing sample was made of blood, either unsorted or a sorted T cell fraction (not recorded which). J is TRBJ2-1 and V is TRBV15; 14 nucleotides match TRBD2. CDR3 sequence reads: CATRSAGTSGRDEQFF. In DNA form, the CDR3 reads TGTGCCACCAGGAGCGCCGGGACTAGCGGGAGAGATGAGCAGTTCTTC.